Listed below are T cell receptor beta chains from one sample, sequenced in a study of T cells after yellow fever vaccination. TCRdb re-called the 5' RACE reads with MiXCR, one entry per CDR3 protein. This sample carries hundreds of thousands of distinct CDR3 sequences, roughly 8.7% of them seen once, and the ten largest clones take around 3.3%. The sequencing used CD4+ T cells sorted from PBMCs, collected 5 days after the yellow fever booster vaccination. The receptors originated from a man younger than 30 who received the YFV17D yellow fever vaccine. The CDR3 runs from the conserved cysteine through the conserved F or W. The D gene is left open where the match is weak. Size is stated for part of the rows, as once, few or many counts, or as a class when the clone is expanded.

d_call,j_call,clone_size,cdr3_length,v_call,cdr3_aa,cdr3_nt
NA,TRBJ1-2,NA,12,TRBV7-9,CASSLWGPGYTF,TGTGCCAGCAGCTTATGGGGGCCCGGCTACACCTTC
TRBD1,TRBJ1-5,few,13,TRBV6-6,CANSDRGGQPQHF,TGTGCCAACTCGGACAGGGGAGGGCAGCCCCAGCATTTT
NA,TRBJ1-4,many,13,TRBV6-6,CASSYGGNEKLFF,TGTGCCAGCAGTTACGGGGGCAATGAAAAACTGTTTTTT
TRBD1,TRBJ2-3,few,14,TRBV15,CATSRRQGTDTQYF,TGTGCCACCAGCAGGCGACAGGGAACAGATACGCAGTATTTT
NA,TRBJ2-5,NA,16,TRBV5-6,CASSLSIFRGEETQYF,TGTGCCAGCAGCCTTAGTATCTTCAGGGGCGAAGAGACCCAGTACTTC
TRBD1,TRBJ1-6,few,15,TRBV20-1,CSAESGQGNNSPLHF,TGCAGTGCTGAATCAGGACAGGGAAATAATTCACCCCTCCACTTT
TRBD2,TRBJ2-3,NA,15,TRBV7-3,CASSFDSGIPDTQYF,TGTGCCAGCAGCTTTGACAGCGGGATCCCAGATACGCAGTATTTT
NA,TRBJ1-2,many,13,TRBV20-1,CSASSATNYGYTF,TGCAGTGCTAGTTCAGCAACGAACTATGGCTACACCTTC
NA,TRBJ2-7,NA,16,TRBV5-1,CASSLNGADSIYEQYF,TGCGCCAGCAGCTTGAACGGGGCGGATTCCATCTACGAGCAGTACTTC
TRBD2,TRBJ2-3,NA,19,TRBV20-1,CSAHLIGVPRGERTDTQYF,TGCAGTGCCCATCTCATCGGGGTACCGCGGGGGGAGAGGACAGATACGCAGTATTTT
NA,TRBJ1-2,many,13,TRBV5-1,CASSLSGESGYTF,TGCGCCAGCAGCTTGTCAGGGGAGAGTGGCTACACCTTC
NA,TRBJ1-6,NA,12,TRBV7-9,CASSDGTSPLHF,TGTGCCAGCAGCGACGGGACCTCACCCCTCCACTTT
TRBD2,TRBJ2-7,many,16,TRBV4-1,CASSQPTSGGSYEQYF,TGCGCCAGCAGCCAACCGACTAGCGGGGGAAGCTACGAGCAGTACTTC
NA,TRBJ1-6,NA,14,TRBV21-1,CASSHEREGLPLHF,TGTGCCAGCAGCCACGAACGGGAAGGGCTACCCCTCCACTTT
NA,TRBJ1-2,NA,13,TRBV19,CATRREVGYGYTF,TGTGCCACCCGCCGGGAGGTGGGCTATGGCTACACCTTC
TRBD1,TRBJ1-4,NA,17,TRBV6-1,CASRGGDSAPTNEKLFF,TGTGCCAGCCGCGGCGGGGACAGCGCCCCGACTAATGAAAAACTGTTTTTT
NA,TRBJ2-5,few,14,TRBV7-2,CASSPPWTLRTQYF,TGTGCCAGCAGTCCCCCTTGGACCCTGAGGACCCAGTACTTC
TRBD1,TRBJ1-1,NA,15,TRBV3-1,CASTLITGANTEAFF,TGTGCCAGCACACTGATAACAGGGGCGAACACTGAAGCTTTCTTT
NA,TRBJ1-4,many,18,TRBV3-1,CASSQMIYIGTVKEKLFF,TGTGCCAGCAGCCAAATGATCTACATTGGGACGGTCAAGGAAAAACTGTTTTTT
NA,TRBJ1-6,many,13,TRBV12-3/TRBV12-4,CASQSGVNSPLHF,TGTGCCAGCCAGTCGGGGGTAAATTCACCCCTCCACTTT
NA,TRBJ2-5,few,15,TRBV15,CATSRDYGRGETQYF,TGTGCCACCAGCAGAGATTATGGACGGGGAGAGACCCAGTACTTC
TRBD2,TRBJ2-5,NA,15,TRBV12-3/TRBV12-4,CASKSGGPLQETQYF,TGTGCCAGCAAAAGCGGGGGGCCCCTCCAAGAGACCCAGTACTTC
NA,TRBJ2-3,many,15,TRBV6-6,CASFARRDSTDTQYF,TGTGCCAGTTTCGCTCGCCGGGACAGCACAGATACGCAGTATTTT
TRBD2,TRBJ2-5,NA,14,TRBV7-8,CASSRGGDQETQYF,TGTGCCAGCAGCCGCGGGGGGGACCAAGAGACCCAGTACTTC
TRBD1,TRBJ1-3,NA,16,TRBV6-6,CASSLGQGAVGNTIYF,TGTGCCAGCAGCCTAGGGCAGGGGGCGGTTGGAAACACCATATATTTT
NA,TRBJ2-5,NA,13,TRBV25-1,CASRDSSRETQYF,TGTGCCAGCAGAGACTCAAGCAGGGAGACCCAGTACTTC
NA,TRBJ2-4,NA,13,TRBV6-5,CASSRRENVIQYF,TGTGCCAGCAGTCGCCGAGAAAATGTAATTCAGTACTTC
NA,TRBJ1-2,few,16,TRBV5-4,CASSLAGSLGNYGYTF,TGTGCCAGCAGCTTGGCCGGGAGCCTCGGGAACTATGGCTACACCTTC
NA,TRBJ2-7,NA,15,TRBV5-1,CASSSLDGYSYEQYF,TGCGCCAGCAGCTCGCTCGACGGATACTCCTACGAGCAGTACTTC
NA,TRBJ2-5,few,13,TRBV20-1,CSARGLRRETQYF,TGCAGTGCTAGAGGGCTAAGGAGAGAGACCCAGTACTTC
TRBD1,TRBJ1-5,few,16,TRBV24-1,CATSEYRGLSNQPQHF,TGTGCCACCAGTGAGTACAGGGGGCTGAGCAATCAGCCCCAGCATTTT
NA,TRBJ1-6,NA,13,TRBV7-8,CASSKLGYSPLHF,TGTGCCAGCAGCAAACTGGGGTACTCACCCCTCCACTTT
TRBD2,TRBJ2-5,many,15,TRBV6-1,CASRVQLALLETQYF,TGTGCCAGCAGGGTTCAACTAGCGTTATTAGAGACCCAGTACTTC
TRBD1,TRBJ2-5,NA,13,TRBV19,CARHRGQEETQYF,TGTGCCAGGCACAGGGGGCAGGAGGAGACCCAGTACTTC
NA,TRBJ1-1,few,15,TRBV4-2,CASSQNPTGNTEAFF,TGTGCCAGCAGCCAAAACCCCACCGGGAACACTGAAGCTTTCTTT
NA,TRBJ2-2,NA,21,TRBV6-5,CASSYYTPRQQGSLRTGELFF,TGTGCCAGCAGTTACTACACACCTAGGCAACAGGGCTCTTTACGCACCGGGGAGCTGTTTTTT
NA,TRBJ2-5,many,14,TRBV6-5,CASSHGPLQETQYF,TGTGCCAGCAGTCACGGACCGCTACAAGAGACCCAGTACTTC
TRBD2,TRBJ2-3,few,18,TRBV6-6,CASSLLPILAGFTDTQYF,TGTGCCAGCAGTTTACTCCCCATTCTAGCGGGGTTCACAGATACGCAGTATTTT
NA,TRBJ2-3,few,14,TRBV2,CASSESEAKDTQYF,TGTGCCAGCAGTGAATCTGAGGCTAAAGATACGCAGTATTTT
TRBD1,TRBJ1-1,few,11,TRBV20-1,CRTGGQTEAFF,TGCAGGACAGGGGGACAGACTGAAGCTTTCTTT
TRBD2,TRBJ2-5,many,18,TRBV4-2,CASSQDKRAGGYQETQYF,TGTGCCAGCAGCCAAGATAAGAGGGCGGGGGGGTACCAAGAGACCCAGTACTTC
NA,TRBJ1-1,many,14,TRBV6-1,CASTPTGWNTEAFF,TGTGCCAGCACCCCAACCGGGTGGAACACTGAAGCTTTCTTT
NA,TRBJ1-5,NA,12,TRBV7-9,CASSRDRQPQHF,TGTGCCAGCAGTCGGGACCGTCAGCCCCAGCATTTT
NA,TRBJ1-6,few,13,TRBV18,CASSPDTNSPLHF,TGTGCCAGCTCACCGGACACCAATTCACCCCTCCACTTT
NA,TRBJ1-6,many,13,TRBV11-2,CASSFGVNSPLHF,TGTGCCAGCAGCTTTGGGGTGAATTCACCCCTCCACTTT
TRBD1,TRBJ2-2,few,16,TRBV24-1,CATSDPRQGHTGELFF,TGTGCCACCAGTGACCCTAGACAGGGACACACCGGGGAGCTGTTTTTT
NA,TRBJ2-5,NA,10,TRBV28,CASYSETQYF,TGTGCCAGTTACTCGGAGACCCAGTACTTC